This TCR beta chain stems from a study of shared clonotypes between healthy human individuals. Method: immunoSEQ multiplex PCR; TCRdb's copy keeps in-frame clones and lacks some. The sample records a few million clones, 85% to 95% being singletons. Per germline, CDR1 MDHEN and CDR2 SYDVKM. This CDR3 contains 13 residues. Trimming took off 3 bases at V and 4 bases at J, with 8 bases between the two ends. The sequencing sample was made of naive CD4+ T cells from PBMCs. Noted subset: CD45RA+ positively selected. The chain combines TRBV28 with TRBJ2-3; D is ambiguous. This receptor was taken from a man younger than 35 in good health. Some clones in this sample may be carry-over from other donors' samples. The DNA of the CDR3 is TGTGCCAGCAGTTTCAGATCGGCAGATACGCAGTATTTT. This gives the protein CASSFRSADTQYF.